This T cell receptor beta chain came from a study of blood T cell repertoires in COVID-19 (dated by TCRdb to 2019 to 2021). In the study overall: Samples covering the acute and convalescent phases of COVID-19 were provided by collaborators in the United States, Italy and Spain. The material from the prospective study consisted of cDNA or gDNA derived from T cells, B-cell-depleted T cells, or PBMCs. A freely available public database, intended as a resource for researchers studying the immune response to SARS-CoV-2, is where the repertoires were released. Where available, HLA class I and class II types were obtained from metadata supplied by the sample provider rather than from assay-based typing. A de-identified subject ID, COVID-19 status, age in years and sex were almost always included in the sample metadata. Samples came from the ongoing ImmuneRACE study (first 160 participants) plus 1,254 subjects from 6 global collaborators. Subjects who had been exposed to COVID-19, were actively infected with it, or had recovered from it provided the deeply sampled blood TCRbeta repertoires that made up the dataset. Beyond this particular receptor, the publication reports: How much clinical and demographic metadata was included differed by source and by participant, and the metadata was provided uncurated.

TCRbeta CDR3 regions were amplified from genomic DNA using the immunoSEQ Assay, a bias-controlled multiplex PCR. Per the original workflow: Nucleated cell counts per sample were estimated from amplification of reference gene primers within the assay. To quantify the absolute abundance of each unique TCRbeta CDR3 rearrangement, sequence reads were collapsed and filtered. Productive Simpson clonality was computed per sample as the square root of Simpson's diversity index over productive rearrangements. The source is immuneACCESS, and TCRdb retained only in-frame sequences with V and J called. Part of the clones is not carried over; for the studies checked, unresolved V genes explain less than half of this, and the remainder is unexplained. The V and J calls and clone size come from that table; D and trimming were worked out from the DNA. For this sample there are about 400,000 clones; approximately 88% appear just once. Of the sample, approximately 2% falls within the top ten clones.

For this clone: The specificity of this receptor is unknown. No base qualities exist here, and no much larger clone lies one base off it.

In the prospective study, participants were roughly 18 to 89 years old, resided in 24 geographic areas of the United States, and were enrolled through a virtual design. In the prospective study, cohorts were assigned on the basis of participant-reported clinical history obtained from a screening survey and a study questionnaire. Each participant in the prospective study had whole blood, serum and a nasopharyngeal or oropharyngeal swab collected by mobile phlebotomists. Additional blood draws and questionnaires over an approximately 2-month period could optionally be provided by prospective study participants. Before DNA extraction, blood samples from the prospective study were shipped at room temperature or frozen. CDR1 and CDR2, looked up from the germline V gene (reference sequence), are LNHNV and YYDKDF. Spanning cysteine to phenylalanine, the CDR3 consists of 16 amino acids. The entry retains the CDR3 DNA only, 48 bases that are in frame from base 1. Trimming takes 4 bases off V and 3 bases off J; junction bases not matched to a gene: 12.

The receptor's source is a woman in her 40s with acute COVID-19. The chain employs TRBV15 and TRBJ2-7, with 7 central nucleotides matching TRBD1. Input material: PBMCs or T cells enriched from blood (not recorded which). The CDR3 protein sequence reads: CATSNEKTGQFYEQYF. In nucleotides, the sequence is TGTGCCACCAGCAACGAGAAGACAGGGCAATTCTACGAGCAGTACTTC.